This TCR beta chain was recorded in a study of blood T cell repertoires in COVID-19. Looking at the study overall: Acute-phase and convalescent COVID-19 samples originated in the United States, Italy and Spain. Sample material is recorded as cDNA or gDNA derived from T cells, B-cell-depleted T cells, or PBMCs.

The authors' processing: Reference gene primers were amplified, and this amplification served to estimate nucleated cell counts. This table comes from immunoSEQ multiplex PCR, and its TCRdb copy is limited to in-frame clones, with some not included. That table furnishes V, J and clone size, whereas the DNA furnished D and trimming. The sample has 50,000 to 70,000 clones, more than 85% seen once. CDR1 is LNHDA, CDR2 SQIVND, per germline (reference sequence). The CDR3 spans 15 residues. Trimming at V came to 4 bases and at J to 2 bases, leaving 5 bases not matched to a gene. This TCR came from a woman between 65 and 79 years old with active COVID-19. The chain combines TRBV19 with TRBJ2-5, with 9 bases that match TRBD2. The sample comprised peripheral blood. The CDR3 DNA reads as TGTGCCAGTAGTACAGGACTAGCGAGTCAAGAGACCCAGTACTTC. This sequence encodes CASSTGLASQETQYF.